Reported below is one TCR beta chain. Antigen unknown. A much larger clone is a single base away; this may be a read error. This CDR3 comprises 12 residues. This sample is drawn from a study of tumor-infiltrating lymphocytes in primary liver carcinoma. Study-level background: Aged between 30 and 69 years, the patients were men and women. Study results and limitations: Paired tumor-adjacent and tumor-blood samples overlapped less than tumor region pairs did. Tumors had a top-250-clone fraction that was significantly higher than blood (p = 0.039). Bulk samples went unsorted, so CD4+ and CD8+ repertoires were not compared.

Unsorted whole blood yielded blood RNA, and germline DNA was extracted as well. With 500 ng total RNA as template and a constant-region primer, TCR beta cDNA was made. Library construction for TCR beta comprised three nested multiplex PCR rounds performed with slightly modified ARM-PCR. The two initial PCR rounds, nine to eleven cycles each, used TRBV1-TRBV30 forward and C-beta reverse primers. Each CDR3 protein is one row after TCRdb ran MiXCR on the multiplex PCR reads. The sample holds 300,000 to 400,000 distinct CDR3 sequences; 65% are singletons and the top ten take roughly 9%. The chain couples TRBV12-3 or TRBV12-4 to TRBJ2-7; D remains ambiguous. The source is a middle-aged man with primary liver carcinoma and hepatitis B virus infection. Sequenced sample: peripheral blood. The chain's CDR3 is CARSLLGYEQYF. Here the CDR3 DNA reads TGTGCCAGGAGTTTATTGGGGTACGAGCAGTACTTC.